The sequence of this TCR beta chain was determined in a study of cytomegalovirus exposure and HLA in healthy donors (dated by TCRdb to about 2017). Describing the broader study: According to a later analysis, one platform produced both the roughly 110 validation repertoires and the approximately 670 repertoires of the first cohort. High-throughput TCR immunosequencing, statistical association of individual TCRs with disease status, and machine learning were combined to predict cytomegalovirus infection status. The aim of the study was to test whether cataloging public T cell receptors could identify signatures of past pathogen exposure. A separate validation cohort of approximately 130 different subjects was used in addition to the 666-subject first cohort. The full study reports these points: The authors suggested that the approach could potentially be extended to other disease states and immunological phenotypes. A total of around 150 TCR beta chains were listed by the study as associated with cytomegalovirus. A later analysis found that TCRs clustered in the first cohort also tended to co-occur in the approximately 120 validation repertoires, with more than 90% of cluster scores above 0. The classifier was reported to diagnose cytomegalovirus status with high specificity and sensitivity in both the original cohort and the validation cohort. Most TCR sequences were observed very rarely across donors, whereas some public TCRs were present in many individuals. In vitro tests confirmed that three of the cytomegalovirus-associated TCR beta chains recognize cytomegalovirus antigens. The validation cohort had no HLA typing available for a later analysis, so co-occurrence within that cohort was assessed over all 120 repertoires.

Only one count was recorded for this clone. No antigen is known for it. No clone much larger than this one lies a single base away; base qualities are absent. Separate from the approximately 670-subject first cohort, the validation cohort of 120 subjects was the group to which the donors belonged. Here V drops 3 bases and J drops 6 bases, and the junction holds 7 bases not matched to any gene. Including the terminal cysteine and phenylalanine, the CDR3 comprises 14 residues. The DNA shown is the 42-base CDR3, in frame from base 1. For CDR1 and CDR2, the germline V gene lists SGHDT and YYEEEE. The method behind the library was the immunoSEQ multiplex PCR assay. Processing in the source paper ran as follows. A statistical classification framework was built to diagnose cytomegalovirus status from the catalog of TCR beta chain sequences. TCRdb holds this immuneACCESS table with in-frame rearrangements only. Some clones are missing; in checked studies, unresolved V genes explain under half, and the rest has no known cause. V and J calls and clone size are as listed in that table; D and trimming were resolved from the DNA. The sample table contains fewer than 400,000 clones; only one count was recorded for just over 85% of them. The ten largest clones take up roughly 0.8% of the sample.

The V and J genes are TRBV5-6 and TRBJ1-2; the junction holds 8 bases that match TRBD1. The TCR originated in a woman aged 18-30 years in good health and CMV-seronegative. The sequencing sample was made of PBMCs. This receptor carries the CDR3 CASSSRTGWNGYTF. The DNA sequence is TGTGCCAGCAGCTCTAGGACAGGGTGGAATGGCTACACCTTC.